This TCR beta chain was recovered during a study of shared clonotypes between healthy human individuals. Study observations and caveats: Only a few donors were included, so the genetic and exposure-history diversity represented was limited.

The CDR3 spans 14 residues. The germline V gene has CDR1 MNHEY and CDR2 SMNVEV (reference sequence). V shed 6 bases and J 2 bases; nucleotides not matched to a gene: 4. Positive CCR7 selection of CD45RO-negative cells yielded the naive CD8 cells, and terminally differentiated effector memory CD45RA+ cells were excluded. The table came from immunoSEQ multiplex PCR; TCRdb's copy has only in-frame clones and leaves some out. The sample has approximately 590,000 clones, over 95% seen once. Remarks on this clone: Its antigen is undetermined.

The sequenced sample consisted of naive CD8+ T cells sorted from blood. The TCR was taken from a woman aged 30 to 39 in good health. The rearrangement joins TRBV27 to TRBJ2-7, with 10 bases fitting TRBD2. The CDR3 DNA follows: TGTGCCAGCAGACTAGCGGGACCTACCTACGAGCAGTACTTC. This codes for CASRLAGPTYEQYF.